This T cell receptor beta chain is from a study of beta chain features in type 1 diabetes. The investigators reverse transcribed all of the isolated RNA, so they sequenced expressed TCRB transcripts. Here immunoSEQ multiplex PCR was the method, and the copy in TCRdb shows in-frame clones only, minus some. This sample has some 500,000 clones, with about an eighth found just once. Germline CDR1 is SGHVS and CDR2 is FQNEAQ. Trimming removed 5 bases from V and 6 bases from J, with 19 bases in between. The length of the CDR3 is 16 residues. The receptor's source is a woman aged 18-29 years in good health. This chain joins TRBV7-8 and TRBJ2-2, with D perhaps being TRBD1 or TRBD2 (6 bases each). Material: naive CD4+ T cells from blood. CDR3 DNA: TGTGCCAGCAGCCCCCGGGGGACACCTAGCTCCGGGGAGCTGTTTTTT. It specifies CASSPRGTPSSGELFF.